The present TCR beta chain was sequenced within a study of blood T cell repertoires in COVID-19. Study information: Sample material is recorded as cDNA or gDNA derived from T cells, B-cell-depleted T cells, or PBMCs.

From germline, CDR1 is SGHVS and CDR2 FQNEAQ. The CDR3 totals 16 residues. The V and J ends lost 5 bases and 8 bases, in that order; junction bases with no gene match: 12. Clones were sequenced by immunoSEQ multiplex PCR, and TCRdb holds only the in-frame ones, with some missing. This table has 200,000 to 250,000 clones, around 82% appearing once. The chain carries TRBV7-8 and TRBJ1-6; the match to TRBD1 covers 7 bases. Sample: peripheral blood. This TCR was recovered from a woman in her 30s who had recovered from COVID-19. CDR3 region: CASSPDRVGTHSPLHF. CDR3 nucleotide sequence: TGTGCCAGCAGCCCAGACAGGGTCGGAACCCATTCACCCCTCCACTTT.